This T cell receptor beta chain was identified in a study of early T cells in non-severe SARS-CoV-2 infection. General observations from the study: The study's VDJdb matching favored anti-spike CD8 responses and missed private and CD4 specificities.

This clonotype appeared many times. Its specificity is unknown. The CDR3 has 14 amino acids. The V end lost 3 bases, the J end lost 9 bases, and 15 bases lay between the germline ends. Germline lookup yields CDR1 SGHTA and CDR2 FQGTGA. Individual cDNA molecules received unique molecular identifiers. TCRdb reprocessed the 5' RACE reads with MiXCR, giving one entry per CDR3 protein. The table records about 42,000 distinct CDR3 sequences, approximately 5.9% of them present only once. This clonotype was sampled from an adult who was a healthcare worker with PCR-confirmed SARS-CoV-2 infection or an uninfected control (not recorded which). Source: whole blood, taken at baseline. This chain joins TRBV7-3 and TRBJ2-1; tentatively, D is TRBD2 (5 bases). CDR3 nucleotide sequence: TGTGCCAGCAGCTTGACACGGGAAGGAAGTGAGCAGTTCTTC. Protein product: CASSLTREGSEQFF.